This T cell receptor (beta chain) was recovered during a study of blood T cell repertoires in COVID-19. Study background: Samples taken during acute and convalescent COVID-19 were collected in the United States, Italy and Spain. Sample material is recorded as cDNA or gDNA derived from T cells, B-cell-depleted T cells, or PBMCs.

V lost 4 bases and J lost 0, with 11 bases in between. From germline, CDR1 is SEHNR and CDR2 FQNEAQ (reference sequence). The CDR3 loop spans 15 amino acids. In the source study's methods: From reference gene primer amplification, estimates of nucleated cell counts were derived. The method was immunoSEQ multiplex PCR; TCRdb's version includes in-frame clones alone and lacks a portion of them. V, J and clone size were drawn from that table, and D and trimming were deduced from the DNA. The sample includes about 46,000 clones, less than 90% of them seen just once. The sample was peripheral blood. The origin of this receptor is a man aged 55 to 70 with active COVID-19. The gene calls are TRBV7-9 and TRBJ2-3, with D perhaps matching TRBD1 (6 bases). The CDR3 DNA is TGTGCCAGCAGCTCCCGGACAGCTAGCACAGATACGCAGTATTTT. Its translation is CASSSRTASTDTQYF.